Presented here are 30 T cell receptor beta chains from one specimen sequenced in a study of naive and memory T cell subsets. An equimolar mix of two oligonucleotides served as the beta constant-region primer for TRBC1 and TRBC2. TCRdb re-analysed the UMI-ligation and nested PCR reads in MiXCR, keeping a single row per CDR3 protein. The sample has under 150,000 distinct CDR3 sequences, 15% to 20% seen once. Sequencing used naive CD4+ T cells from blood. Receptors originate from a human donor in good health.

The chain has TRBV7-3 and TRBJ2-3; D is uncertain. CDR3 length equals 14 residues. V was shortened by 2 bases and J by 5 bases, with 11 bases between the two germline ends. Germline CDR1 reads SGHTA; CDR2 reads FQGTGA. CDR3: CASSLGLTLDTQYF. The DNA of the CDR3 is TGTGCCAGCAGCTTAGGGCTGACTCTAGATACGCAGTATTTT. Combining the CDR3 with reference TRBV7-3 and TRBJ2-3 gives the whole variable domain GAGVSQTPSNKVTEKGKYVELRCDPISGHTALYWYRQSLGQGPEFLIYFQGTGAADDSGLPNDRFFAVRPEGSVSTLKIQRTERGDSAVYLCASSLGLTLDTQYFGPGTRLTVL.

In DNA, the CDR3 is TGTGCCACCAGTGATTTGCGGACAGGATTAGCCAAAAACATTCAGTACTTC. As protein: CATSDLRTGLAKNIQYF. The chain couples TRBV24-1 to TRBJ2-4; 7 bases match TRBD1. The CDR3 extends over 17 amino acids. Germline assignment: CDR1 KGHDR and CDR2 SFDVKD. After removal of 0 bases from V and 0 bases from J, the junction contained 4 bases not matched to a gene.

This clonotype was observed many times. The CDR3 loop is CASSLQQSLSTDTQYF. In DNA, the CDR3 is TGTGCCAGCAGCTTACAACAGAGCCTTAGCACAGATACGCAGTATTTT. V and J are TRBV5-5 and TRBJ2-3; D is unresolved. Looked up from germline, CDR1 is SGHKS and CDR2 is YYEKEE (reference sequence). This CDR3 is 16 amino acids long. V lost 2 bases, J lost 0 bases, and 13 bases lay in between.

The V gene is TRBV5-1, the J gene TRBJ2-7; 8 nucleotides line up with TRBD1. The CDR3 is made up of 15 amino acids. Germline CDR1 and CDR2: SGHRS and YFSETQ. J gave up 5 bases and V 0 bases, and 7 bases lay outside the gene matches. The CDR3 here is CASSLEDRGGDEQYF. The CDR3, as DNA: TGCGCCAGCAGCTTGGAAGACAGGGGCGGCGACGAGCAGTACTTC.

The CDR3 DNA follows: TGTGCCAGCAGCTACAGACCCACCGCGGACCAAGAGACCCAGTACTTC. Its translation is CASSYRPTADQETQYF. The genes are TRBV5-5 and TRBJ2-5, with D unclear. Looked up from germline, CDR1 is SGHKS and CDR2 is YYEKEE (reference sequence). V was clipped by 3 bases and J by 0 bases, with 15 bases between them. The CDR3 consists of 16 residues.

The chain is built from TRBV6-1 and TRBJ1-5, with 9 nucleotides matching TRBD1. Germline CDR1 reads MNHNS; CDR2 reads SASEGT. J lost 4 bases, V lost 3 bases, and 7 bases had no gene match. The CDR3 contains 16 residues. The CDR3 DNA follows: TGTGCCAGCAGTGATTATTCCGGGACAGGGAATCAGCCCCAGCATTTT. Protein: CASSDYSGTGNQPQHF.

The chain combines TRBV2 with TRBJ2-2; 10 bases match TRBD2. The germline V gene encodes CDR1 SNHLY and CDR2 FYNNEI. With 6 bases clipped from V and 3 bases from J, the junction kept 13 bases outside the gene matches. The CDR3 runs to 18 residues. As DNA, the CDR3 is TGTGCCAGCAGAGGGGGAAAATCTAGCGGGGGTTACACCGGGGAGCTGTTTTTT. This codes for CASRGGKSSGGYTGELFF.

The chain is built from TRBV29-1 and TRBJ1-2; 8 bases match TRBD1. The V gene's germline CDR1 is SQVTM and CDR2 ANQGSEA. The CDR3 runs to 12 residues. Trimming removed 3 bases from V and 10 bases from J; junction bases left unmatched: 7. The CDR3 DNA sequence: TGCAGCGTTGAGTCGGGACAGGTCGTCTACACCTTC. It encodes CSVESGQVVYTF.

The V gene is TRBV5-1, the J gene TRBJ1-5; tentative D call: TRBD1 (6 bases). CDR3 length: 15 amino acids. The germline V gene encodes CDR1 SGHRS and CDR2 YFSETQ. V lost 4 bases, J lost 0 bases, and 11 bases lay in between. CDR3 bases: TGCGCCAGCAGCGTGTCAGGGGATAGCAATCAGCCCCAGCATTTT. Its protein product is CASSVSGDSNQPQHF.

This clonotype was recorded a few times. This rearrangement joins TRBV12-3 or TRBV12-4 to TRBJ2-2; D uncertain. Trimming shortened V by 3 bases and J by 9 bases, and 8 bases separated the two germline ends. CDR3 length: 12 amino acids. The CDR3, as DNA: TGTGCCAGCAGTTTGTGGCAAAGGGAGCTGTTTTTT. It yields the protein CASSLWQRELFF.

This clonotype was detected only a few times. J is TRBJ2-2 and V is TRBV2, with D possibly TRBD2 on 5 matching bases. The CDR3 extends over 15 amino acids. Per germline, CDR1 SNHLY and CDR2 FYNNEI. Deletions cut 7 bases from V and 1 base from J, with 13 bases between. As DNA, the CDR3 is TGTGCCAGCATAAGAGCGGAGGTGAACACCGGGGAGCTGTTTTTT. Amino acid sequence: CASIRAEVNTGELFF.

CDR3 in amino acids: CASSGDRALSEAFF. The CDR3 region has the DNA TGTGCCAGTAGCGGGGACAGGGCTCTTTCTGAAGCTTTCTTT. V and J are TRBV19 and TRBJ1-1; 9 bases line up with TRBD1. With 6 bases clipped from V and 6 bases from J, the junction kept 8 bases outside the gene matches. Germline CDR1 and CDR2: LNHDA and SQIVND (reference sequence). CDR3 size: 14 residues.

This clonotype has more than one count but fewer than ten. The chain recombines TRBV5-1 with TRBJ2-7; 7 nucleotides line up with TRBD1. The CDR3 sequence is 13 residues long. J was trimmed by 2 bases and V by 4 bases; bases with no gene match: 3. The germline gives CDR1 SGHRS, CDR2 YFSETQ. This chain's CDR3 is CASSAGTAYEQYF. CDR3 bases: TGCGCCAGCAGCGCCGGGACAGCCTACGAGCAGTACTTC.

This clonotype has just a few counts. The gene calls are TRBV18 and TRBJ2-3, with a weak D call TRBD1 (5 bases). The germline V gene encodes CDR1 KGHSH and CDR2 LQKENI. With 2 bases removed from V and 4 bases from J, the gap between germline ends came to 13 bases. This CDR3 comprises 15 residues. The CDR3 loop reads CASSPNPRAADTQYF. In DNA form, the CDR3 reads TGTGCCAGCTCACCAAATCCCAGGGCGGCAGATACGCAGTATTTT. Full variable domain (missing parts from reference TRBV18 and TRBJ2-3): NAGVMQNPRHLVRRRGQEARLRCSPMKGHSHVYWYRQLPEEGLKFMVYLQKENIIDESGMPKERFSAEFPKEGPSILRIQQVVRGDSAAYFCASSPNPRAADTQYFGPGTRLTVL.

The chain carries TRBV6-5 and TRBJ2-5; D is unresolved. Per the germline V gene, CDR1 is MNHEY and CDR2 is SVGAGI. The CDR3 sequence is 15 residues long. V lost 0 bases and J 5 bases, leaving 13 bases between the germline ends. The CDR3 bases are TGTGCCAGCAGTTACTCGGGTGCCCCAAGGGAGACCCAGTACTTC. Encoded protein: CASSYSGAPRETQYF.

The rearrangement links TRBV10-1 to TRBJ2-1; TRBD1 agrees at 10 bases. The CDR3 is 16 amino acids. Germline V lookup: CDR1 WNHNN, CDR2 SYGVQD (reference sequence). V trimming: 3 bases; J trimming: 3 bases; junction bases outside the gene matches: 5. CDR3 sequence reads: CASSDLDRGYYNEQFF. As DNA, the CDR3 is TGCGCCAGCAGTGATTTGGACAGGGGGTACTACAATGAGCAGTTCTTC.

This clonotype was seen more than once but under ten times. The chain carries TRBV11-2 and TRBJ2-1; 12 bases are shared with TRBD2. Germline assignment: CDR1 SGHAT and CDR2 FQNNGV. The CDR3 length is 14 residues. V lost 6 bases, J lost 8 bases, and 5 bases stayed unmatched. The CDR3 sequence is CASRELAGGYEQFF. CDR3 nucleotide sequence: TGTGCCAGCAGAGAACTAGCGGGAGGCTATGAGCAGTTCTTC.

This chain joins TRBV7-2 and TRBJ2-4, with D perhaps matching TRBD1 (5 bases). Trimming pared 3 bases from V and 8 bases from J, leaving 17 bases between. CDR1 and CDR2 from the germline V gene are SGHTA and FQGNSA. The CDR3 contains 15 residues. In DNA, the CDR3 is TGTGCCAGCAGCTTCAAGGCTGACAGATCGCACATTCAGTACTTC. Its translation: CASSFKADRSHIQYF.

This clonotype has only a few counts. The rearrangement joins TRBV4-1 to TRBJ2-1; TRBD2 matches 7 bases. V lost 1 base to trimming and J lost 3 bases; unmatched junction nucleotides: 6. CDR1 and CDR2 (germline): MGHRA, YSYEKL. The CDR3 is made up of 16 amino acids. CDR3 DNA: TGCGCCAGCAGCCAAGTTTCAGCGGGGAACTACAATGAGCAGTTCTTC. Translation: CASSQVSAGNYNEQFF.

This clonotype came up many times. The gene calls are TRBV28 and TRBJ2-3; D unresolved. The CDR3 covers 13 residues. CDR1 MDHEN and CDR2 SYDVKM come from the germline V gene. V lost 8 bases, J lost 2 bases, and 11 bases lay in between. In DNA, the CDR3 is TGTGCCAGCTTTAACACCGACACAGATACGCAGTATTTT. Translated: CASFNTDTDTQYF.

The chain has TRBV7-3 and TRBJ1-2; D gene unclear. Deletions cut 4 bases from V and 3 bases from J, with 9 bases between. Germline V CDR1 and CDR2: SGHTA, FQGTGA. The CDR3 contains 13 residues. The CDR3 DNA sequence: TGTGCCAGCAGCTCTCGGACTGACTATGGCTACACCTTC. Amino acids: CASSSRTDYGYTF.

The rearrangement uses TRBV5-1 and TRBJ2-7, with 7 bases fitting TRBD2. V was pared by 4 bases and J by 0 bases, with 4 bases of the junction left unmatched. Germline V gene lookup returns CDR1 SGHRS and CDR2 YFSETQ. CDR3 length: 14 amino acids. Here the CDR3 reads CASSDSGPSYEQYF. Written as DNA, the CDR3 is TGCGCCAGCAGCGATAGCGGGCCCTCCTACGAGCAGTACTTC.

This CDR3 reads CASNKILAGGADEQFF. As DNA, the CDR3 is TGTGCCAGCAATAAAATACTAGCGGGAGGGGCGGATGAGCAGTTCTTC. This chain uses TRBV12-3 or TRBV12-4 with TRBJ2-1, with TRBD2 matching over 13 bases. The CDR3 has 16 residues. V was pared by 7 bases and J by 8 bases, with 11 bases of the junction left unmatched.

The chain joins TRBV19 to TRBJ2-1, with 9 bases matching TRBD2. V trimming: 4 bases; J trimming: 7 bases; junction bases outside the gene matches: 8. CDR1 LNHDA and CDR2 SQIVND come from the germline V gene (reference sequence). CDR3 length: 15 residues. The CDR3 coding sequence is TGTGCCAGTAGTACTGGTAGCGGGAGTGGTAATGAGCAGTTCTTC. This translates into CASSTGSGSGNEQFF.

This clonotype was seen a handful of times. The chain carries TRBV19 and TRBJ2-3; TRBD2 matches at 7 bases. V shed 3 bases, J shed 4 bases, and the junction held 7 bases outside the gene matches. This CDR3 spans 15 amino acids. CDR1 and CDR2 from the germline V gene are LNHDA and SQIVND (reference sequence). CDR3 nucleotides: TGTGCCAGTAGTATGCTAACTAGCGACCCAGATACGCAGTATTTT. Protein product: CASSMLTSDPDTQYF.

This clonotype occurred a few times. This chain links TRBV12-3 or TRBV12-4 with TRBJ2-7, with D maybe TRBD2 (6 bases). This CDR3 is built from 13 residues. Trimming stripped 3 bases from V and 3 bases from J, with 9 bases between. This chain's CDR3 is CASSLSEGYEQYF. In DNA form, the CDR3 reads TGTGCCAGCAGTTTGTCGGAGGGCTACGAGCAGTACTTC.

This clonotype was detected a few times. The V gene is TRBV18, the J gene TRBJ2-7, with a tentative D call TRBD1 (5 bases). Germline V gene data show CDR1 as KGHSH and CDR2 as LQKENI. This CDR3 has 14 residues. V gave up 0 bases and J gave up 6 bases, with 12 bases separating them. CDR3 residues: CASSPPHRMGEQYF. The CDR3 DNA sequence: TGTGCCAGCTCACCACCTCACAGGATGGGCGAGCAGTACTTC.

This clonotype came up a few times. The chain uses TRBV4-3 and TRBJ2-5; D ambiguous. The germline V and J ends were trimmed by 4 bases and 2 bases, with 17 bases remaining between them. This CDR3 is 16 amino acids long. Germline values: CDR1 LGHNA, CDR2 YSLEER. The CDR3 loop is CASSRTGRAGQETQYF. Here the CDR3 DNA reads TGCGCCAGCAGCCGGACGGGTCGGGCTGGGCAAGAGACCCAGTACTTC.

V gene TRBV5-1 combines with J gene TRBJ2-2, with 8 bases matching TRBD2. After removal of 0 bases from V and 5 bases from J, the junction contained 6 bases not matched to a gene. The CDR3 sequence is 16 residues long. Germline V gene lookup returns CDR1 SGHRS and CDR2 YFSETQ. CDR3 coding DNA: TGCGCCAGCAGCTTGGGAGCGGGAGTGGAAACCGGGGAGCTGTTTTTT. Translation gives CASSLGAGVETGELFF.

The J gene is TRBJ2-1, the V gene TRBV3-1; D gene unclear. CDR3 length: 14 amino acids. Germline CDR1 is LGHDT and CDR2 is YNNKEL (reference sequence). Between the trimmed V and J ends, which lost 3 bases and 9 bases, there was a span of 15 bases. CDR3 nucleotides: TGTGCCAGCAGCCAGAGACCTCGAACTATTGAGCAGTTCTTC. Its protein product is CASSQRPRTIEQFF.